This record concerns one T cell receptor beta chain sequence. What it recognizes is unknown. Clones were sequenced by immunoSEQ multiplex PCR, and TCRdb holds only the in-frame ones, with some missing. The sample records about 50,000 clones, around 85% being singletons. These data originate in a study of PD-L1 blockade in urothelial cancer. Across the whole study: Administration of atezolizumab to patients began in the mid-2010s, at 1,200 mg intravenously every 3 weeks. Blood samples had a median of around 150,000 T cells. The authors examined blood 3 weeks (second dose) and 6 weeks after treatment start. Findings and caveats of the study: Having blood TCR clonality under the median before treatment predicted better survival.

V gave up 5 bases and J gave up 3 bases, with 10 bases separating them. The CDR3 sequence is 13 residues long. Germline CDR1 is MRHNA and CDR2 is SNTAGT. Time point noted: peripheral blood 6 weeks after treatment start. This chain connects TRBV6-4 to TRBJ2-5; TRBD2 might be the D (5 bases). This receptor was identified in a man aged 50 or older with urothelial cancer. Sequencing was performed on PBMCs, taken around atezolizumab (anti-PD-L1) treatment. Here the CDR3 reads CASSTFGEETQYF. CDR3 DNA sequence: TGTGCCAGCAGTACTTTCGGGGAAGAGACCCAGTACTTC.